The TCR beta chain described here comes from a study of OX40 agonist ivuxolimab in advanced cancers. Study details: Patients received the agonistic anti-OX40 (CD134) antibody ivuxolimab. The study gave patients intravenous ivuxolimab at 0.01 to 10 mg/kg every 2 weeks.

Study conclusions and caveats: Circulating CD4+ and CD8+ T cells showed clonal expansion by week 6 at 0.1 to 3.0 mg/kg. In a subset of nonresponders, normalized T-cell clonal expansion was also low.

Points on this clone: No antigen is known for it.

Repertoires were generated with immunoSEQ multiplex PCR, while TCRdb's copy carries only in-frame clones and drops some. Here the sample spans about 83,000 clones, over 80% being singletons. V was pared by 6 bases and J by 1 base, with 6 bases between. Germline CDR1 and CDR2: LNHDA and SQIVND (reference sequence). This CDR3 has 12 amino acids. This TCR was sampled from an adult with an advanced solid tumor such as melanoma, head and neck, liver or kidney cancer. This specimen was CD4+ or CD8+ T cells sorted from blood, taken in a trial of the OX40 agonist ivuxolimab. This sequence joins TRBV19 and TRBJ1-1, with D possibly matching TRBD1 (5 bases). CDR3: CASRRGNTEAFF. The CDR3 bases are TGTGCCAGTAGAAGGGGGAACACTGAAGCTTTCTTT.